This TCR beta chain is from a study of early T cells in non-severe SARS-CoV-2 infection. This clonotype was found many times. The V end was cut by 3 bases, the J end by 5 bases, with 14 bases between. The CDR3 consists of 14 residues. CDR1 SGHRS and CDR2 YFSETQ come from the germline V gene. TCRdb used MiXCR to reprocess the 5' RACE reads, holding one entry per CDR3 protein. The sample consists of 70,000 to 95,000 distinct CDR3 sequences, roughly 12% of them appearing once. This chain links TRBV5-1 with TRBJ2-5, with D maybe TRBD1 (6 bases). This receptor was taken from an adult who was a healthcare worker with PCR-confirmed SARS-CoV-2 infection or an uninfected control (not recorded which). The sequenced sample consisted of whole blood. The CDR3 here is CASSYEDGGETQYF. The DNA for the CDR3 is TGCGCCAGCAGCTACGAGGATGGGGGCGAGACCCAGTACTTC.